The 6 T cell receptor beta chains presented below share a single source sample, sequenced in a study of blood T cell repertoires in COVID-19. Libraries were prepared by immunoSEQ multiplex PCR; TCRdb keeps only in-frame clonotypes and omits some of them. Among around 190,000 clones, 84% were seen once, and the ten largest hold more than 3%. The sample consisted of PBMCs or T cells enriched from blood (not recorded which). These receptors were collected from a woman in her thirties who had been exposed to COVID-19.

This chain connects TRBV12-3 or TRBV12-4 to TRBJ1-1; 7 bases line up with TRBD1. V lost 2 bases, J lost 5 bases, and 2 bases stayed unmatched. This CDR3 region has 13 residues. The CDR3 is CASSLQGGTEAFF. The DNA of the CDR3 is TGTGCCAGCAGTTTACAGGGGGGTACTGAAGCTTTCTTT.

The chain links TRBV5-5 to TRBJ2-7; TRBD1 aligns across 7 bases. Germline V gene sequence: CDR1 SGHKS, CDR2 YYEKEE (reference sequence). The CDR3 loop spans 16 amino acids. The junction had 10 bases not matched to a gene; V was cut back by 2 bases and J by 2 bases. The DNA for the CDR3 is TGTGCCAGCAGCTTACTCCGGGACAGCCTTACCTACGAGCAGTACTTC. Amino acid sequence: CASSLLRDSLTYEQYF.

The chain links TRBV18 to TRBJ1-6; TRBD1 agrees at 9 bases. The CDR3 is made up of 14 amino acids. CDR1 is KGHSH, CDR2 LQKENI, per germline. V lost 3 bases and J lost 10; bases outside the gene matches: 4. CDR3 in amino acids: CASSPGQGWSPLHF. In DNA, the CDR3 is TGTGCCAGCTCACCGGGACAGGGATGGTCACCCCTCCACTTT.

The chain links TRBV7-2 to TRBJ1-4; D might be TRBD1 (6 bases). CDR1 SGHTA and CDR2 FQGNSA come from the germline V gene. Trimming pared 2 bases from V and 0 bases from J, leaving 10 bases between. This CDR3 is built from 16 residues. The CDR3, as DNA: TGTGCCAGCAGCTTAAACAGGGTCGCAACTAATGAAAAACTGTTTTTT. Amino acids: CASSLNRVATNEKLFF.

CDR3 nucleotide sequence: TGCGCCAGCAGCCAACTGGGGGGAAGTTCGGGCTACACCTTC. Residues: CASSQLGGSSGYTF. This sequence joins TRBV4-1 and TRBJ1-2; a possible D gene is TRBD1 (5 bases). The CDR3 contains 14 residues. In germline, CDR1 is MGHRA, CDR2 YSYEKL. V lost 2 bases, J lost 8 bases, and 15 bases lay in between.

The chain couples TRBV15 to TRBJ1-2; 10 nucleotides line up with TRBD1. V lost 0 bases, J lost 8 bases, and 3 bases stayed unmatched. The CDR3 spans 14 residues. The V gene's germline CDR1 is LNHNV and CDR2 YYDKDF (reference sequence). This CDR3 reads CATSREGTGVGYTF. DNA of the CDR3: TGTGCCACCAGCAGAGAAGGGACAGGGGTCGGCTACACCTTC.